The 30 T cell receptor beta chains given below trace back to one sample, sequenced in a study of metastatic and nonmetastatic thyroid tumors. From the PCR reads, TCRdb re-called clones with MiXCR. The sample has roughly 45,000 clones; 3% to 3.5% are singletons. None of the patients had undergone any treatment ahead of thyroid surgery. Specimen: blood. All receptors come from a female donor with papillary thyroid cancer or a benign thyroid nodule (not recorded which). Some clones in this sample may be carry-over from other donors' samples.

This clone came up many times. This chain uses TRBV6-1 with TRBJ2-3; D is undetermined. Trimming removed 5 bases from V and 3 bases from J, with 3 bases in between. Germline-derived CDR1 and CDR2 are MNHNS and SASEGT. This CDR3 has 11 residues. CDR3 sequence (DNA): TGTGCCAGCAGTTTGACAGATACGCAGTATTTT. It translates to CASSLTDTQYF.

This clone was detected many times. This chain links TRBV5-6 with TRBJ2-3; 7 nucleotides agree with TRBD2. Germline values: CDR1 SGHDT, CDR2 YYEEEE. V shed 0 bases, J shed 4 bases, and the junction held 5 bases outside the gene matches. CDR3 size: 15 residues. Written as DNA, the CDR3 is TGTGCCAGCAGCTTGGGCGCGGGAGCCGCAGATACGCAGTATTTT. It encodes CASSLGAGAADTQYF.

CDR3 nucleotides: TGTGCCAGCAGCTTAGGGAGGAGCATGAACACTGAAGCTTTCTTT. This codes for CASSLGRSMNTEAFF. This sequence joins TRBV7-9 and TRBJ1-1; D ambiguous. Germline V gives CDR1 SEHNR, CDR2 FQNEAQ (reference sequence). Trimming stripped 1 base from V and 0 bases from J, with 9 bases between. The CDR3 length is 15 residues.

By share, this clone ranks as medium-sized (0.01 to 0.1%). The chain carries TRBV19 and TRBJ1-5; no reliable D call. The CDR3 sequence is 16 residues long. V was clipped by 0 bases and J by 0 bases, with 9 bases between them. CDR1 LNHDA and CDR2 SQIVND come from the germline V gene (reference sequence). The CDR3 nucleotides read TGTGCCAGTAGTATAGACAGGACTTATAGCAATCAGCCCCAGCATTTT. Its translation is CASSIDRTYSNQPQHF.

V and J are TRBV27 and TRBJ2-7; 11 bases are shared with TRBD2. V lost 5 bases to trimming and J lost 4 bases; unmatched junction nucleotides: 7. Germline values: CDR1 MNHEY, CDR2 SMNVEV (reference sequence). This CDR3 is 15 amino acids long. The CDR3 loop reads CASSQGTSGLYEQYF. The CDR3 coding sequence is TGTGCCAGCAGTCAAGGGACTAGCGGTCTTTACGAGCAGTACTTC.

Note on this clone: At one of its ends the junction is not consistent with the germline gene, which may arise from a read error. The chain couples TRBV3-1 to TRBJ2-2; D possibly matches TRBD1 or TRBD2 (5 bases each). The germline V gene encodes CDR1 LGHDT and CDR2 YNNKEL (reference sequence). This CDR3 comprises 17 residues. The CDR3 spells CASSPVLGVQNTGELFF. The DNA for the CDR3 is TGCGCCAGCAGCCCCGTTTTGGGGGTCCAAAACACCGGGGAGCTGTTTTTT.

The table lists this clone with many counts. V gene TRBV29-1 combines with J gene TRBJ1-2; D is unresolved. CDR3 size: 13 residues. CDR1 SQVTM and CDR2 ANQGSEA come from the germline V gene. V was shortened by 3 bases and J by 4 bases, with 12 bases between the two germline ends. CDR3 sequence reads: CSVEYGSTYGYTF. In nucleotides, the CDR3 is TGCAGCGTTGAGTATGGCAGCACCTATGGCTACACCTTC.

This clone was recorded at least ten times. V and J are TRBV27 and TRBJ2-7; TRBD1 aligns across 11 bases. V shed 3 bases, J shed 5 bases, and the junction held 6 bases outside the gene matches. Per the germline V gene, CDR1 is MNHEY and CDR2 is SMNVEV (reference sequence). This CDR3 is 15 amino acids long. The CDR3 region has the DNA TGTGCCAGCAGTTTGTGGACAGGGGGCAGGAACGAGCAGTACTTC. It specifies CASSLWTGGRNEQYF.

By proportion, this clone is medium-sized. CDR3 region: CASSLLYNSGGEQYF. CDR3 DNA sequence: TGTGCCAGCAGTCTACTATATAACTCAGGCGGCGAGCAGTACTTC. The chain combines TRBV27 with TRBJ2-7, with D hard to call. With 5 bases removed from V and 6 bases from J, the gap between germline ends came to 20 bases. CDR1 MNHEY and CDR2 SMNVEV come from the germline V gene (reference sequence). This CDR3 has 15 amino acids.

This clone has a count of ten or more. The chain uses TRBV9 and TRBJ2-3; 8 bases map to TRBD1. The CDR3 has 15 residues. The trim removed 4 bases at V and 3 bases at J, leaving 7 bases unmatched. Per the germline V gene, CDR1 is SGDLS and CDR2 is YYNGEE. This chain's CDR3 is CASSTQGALTDTQYF. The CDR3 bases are TGTGCCAGCAGCACCCAGGGGGCGCTTACAGATACGCAGTATTTT.

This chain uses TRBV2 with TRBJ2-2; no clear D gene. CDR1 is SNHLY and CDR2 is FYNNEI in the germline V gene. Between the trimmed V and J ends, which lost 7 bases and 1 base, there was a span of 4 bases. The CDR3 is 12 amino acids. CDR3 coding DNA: TGTGCCAGCAACGAGAACACCGGGGAGCTGTTTTTT. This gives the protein CASNENTGELFF.

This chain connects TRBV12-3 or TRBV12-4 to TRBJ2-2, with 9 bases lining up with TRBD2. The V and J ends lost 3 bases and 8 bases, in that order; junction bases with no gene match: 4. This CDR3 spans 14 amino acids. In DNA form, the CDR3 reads TGTGCCAGCAGTTTTGGGCGGGAGGGGGGGGAGCTGTTTTTT. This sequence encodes CASSFGREGGELFF.

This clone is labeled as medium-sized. The chain's CDR3 is CASSQLTSGSYNEQFF. The CDR3 coding sequence is TGTGCCAGCAGCCAACTTACTAGCGGGAGCTACAATGAGCAGTTCTTC. V is TRBV14 and J is TRBJ2-1, with 11 bases lining up with TRBD2. J was trimmed by 3 bases and V by 2 bases; bases with no gene match: 3. This CDR3 spans 16 amino acids. CDR1 SGHDN and CDR2 FVKESK come from the germline V gene.

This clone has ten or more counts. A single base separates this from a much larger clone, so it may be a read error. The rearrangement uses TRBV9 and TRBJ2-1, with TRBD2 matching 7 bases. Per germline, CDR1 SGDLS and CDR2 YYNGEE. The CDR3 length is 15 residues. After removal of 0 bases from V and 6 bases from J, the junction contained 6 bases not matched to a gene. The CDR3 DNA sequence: TGTGCCAGCAGCGTAGTTGGGACTAACCGCAATGAGCAGTTCTTC. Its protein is CASSVVGTNRNEQFF. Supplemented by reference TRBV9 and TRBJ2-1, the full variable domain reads DSGVTQTPKHLITATGQRVTLRCSPRSGDLSVYWYQQSLDQGLQFLIQYYNGEERAKGNILERFSAQQFPDLHSELNLSSLELGDSALYFCASSVVGTNRNEQFFGPGTRLTVL.

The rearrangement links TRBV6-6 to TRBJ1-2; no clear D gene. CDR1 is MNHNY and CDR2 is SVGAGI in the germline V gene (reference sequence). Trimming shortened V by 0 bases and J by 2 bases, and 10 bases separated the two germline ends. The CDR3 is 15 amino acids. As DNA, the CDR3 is TGTGCCAGCAGTTACTCGATATCGGGGAACTATGGCTACACCTTC. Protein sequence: CASSYSISGNYGYTF.

The DNA of the CDR3 is TGTGCCACCAGAGGGCGGGGGGCCTACAATGAGCAGTTCTTC. Translating it yields CATRGRGAYNEQFF. This rearrangement joins TRBV25-1 to TRBJ2-1; 8 bases match TRBD2. CDR3 length: 14 residues. Per germline, CDR1 MGHDK and CDR2 SYGVNS. V lost 10 bases and J lost 2; bases outside the gene matches: 7.

The CDR3 here is CATTYRDFRDTQYF. CDR3 bases: TGTGCCACCACATACCGGGACTTTAGGGATACGCAGTATTTT. This chain connects TRBV6-2 or TRBV6-3 to TRBJ2-3; TRBD2 is a possible D gene (6 bases). The CDR3 has 14 residues. The germline V gene has CDR1 MNHEY and CDR2 SVGEGT. Trimming took 10 bases from V and 6 from J, leaving 20 bases between them.

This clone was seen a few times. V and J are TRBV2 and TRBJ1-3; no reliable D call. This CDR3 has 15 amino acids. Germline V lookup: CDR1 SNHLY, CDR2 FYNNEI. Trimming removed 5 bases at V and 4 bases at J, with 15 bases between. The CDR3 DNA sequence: TGTGCCAGCAGTTTCACATCGTTCACCGGAAACACCATATATTTT. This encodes CASSFTSFTGNTIYF.

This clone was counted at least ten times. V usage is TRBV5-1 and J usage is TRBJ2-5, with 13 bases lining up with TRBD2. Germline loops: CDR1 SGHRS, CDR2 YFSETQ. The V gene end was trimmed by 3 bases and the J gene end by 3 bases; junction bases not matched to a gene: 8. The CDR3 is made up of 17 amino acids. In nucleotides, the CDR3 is TGCGCCAGCAGCTGGGGGGGACTAGCGGGACCCGAAGAGACCCAGTACTTC. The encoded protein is CASSWGGLAGPEETQYF.

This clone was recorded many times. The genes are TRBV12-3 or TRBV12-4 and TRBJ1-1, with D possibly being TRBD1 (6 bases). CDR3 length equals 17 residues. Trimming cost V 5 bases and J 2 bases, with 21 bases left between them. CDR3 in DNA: TGTGCCAGCAGTCCACAGGGATGGGGCCGAGGTAACACTGAAGCTTTCTTT. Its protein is CASSPQGWGRGNTEAFF.

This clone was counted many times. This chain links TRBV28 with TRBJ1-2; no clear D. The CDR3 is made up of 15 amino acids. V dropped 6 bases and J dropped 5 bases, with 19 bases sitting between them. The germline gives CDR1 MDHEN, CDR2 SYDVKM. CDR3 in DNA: TGTGCCAGCAGCCTGCCAGCAGCCCTCCTGTATGGCTACACCTTC. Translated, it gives CASSLPAALLYGYTF.

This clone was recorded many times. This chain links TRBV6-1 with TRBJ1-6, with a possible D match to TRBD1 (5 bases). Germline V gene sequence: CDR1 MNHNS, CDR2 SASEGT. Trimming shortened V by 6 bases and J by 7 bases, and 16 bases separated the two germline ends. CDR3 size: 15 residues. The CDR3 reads CASRDPQGGNSPLHF. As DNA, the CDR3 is TGTGCCAGCAGGGATCCCCAGGGAGGGAATTCACCCCTCCACTTT.

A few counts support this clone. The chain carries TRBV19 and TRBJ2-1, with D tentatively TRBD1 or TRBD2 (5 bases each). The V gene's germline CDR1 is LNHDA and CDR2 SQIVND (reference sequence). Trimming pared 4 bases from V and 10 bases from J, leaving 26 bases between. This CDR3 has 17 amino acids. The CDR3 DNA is TGTGCCAGTAGTAACGGACTGCAAGACTGGGACCCGGGGGAGCAGTTCTTC. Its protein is CASSNGLQDWDPGEQFF.

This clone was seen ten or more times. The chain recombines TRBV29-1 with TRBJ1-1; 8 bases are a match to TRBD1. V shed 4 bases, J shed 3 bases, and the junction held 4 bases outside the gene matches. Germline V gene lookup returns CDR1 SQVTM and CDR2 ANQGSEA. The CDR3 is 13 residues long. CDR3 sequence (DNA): TGCAGCGTTGCAGGGGGCAAGTACACTGAAGCTTTCTTT. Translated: CSVAGGKYTEAFF.

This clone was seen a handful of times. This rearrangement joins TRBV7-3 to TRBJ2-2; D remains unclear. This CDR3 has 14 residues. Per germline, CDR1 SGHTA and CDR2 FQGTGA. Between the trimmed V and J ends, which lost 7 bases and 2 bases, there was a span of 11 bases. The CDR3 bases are TGTGCCAGCAACCCAGTATACAACACCGGGGAGCTGTTTTTT. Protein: CASNPVYNTGELFF.

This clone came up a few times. CDR3 bases: TGTGCCAGCAGCCCACTCAGGGATCCAAGAGGGGAGCAGTACTTC. It specifies CASSPLRDPRGEQYF. The genes are TRBV6-2 or TRBV6-3 and TRBJ2-7; D may match TRBD1 or TRBD2 (5 bases each). Germline V gene data show CDR1 as MNHEY and CDR2 as SVGEGT. This CDR3 spans 15 amino acids. The ends were cut back, 6 bases at V and 7 bases at J, with 22 bases in the middle.

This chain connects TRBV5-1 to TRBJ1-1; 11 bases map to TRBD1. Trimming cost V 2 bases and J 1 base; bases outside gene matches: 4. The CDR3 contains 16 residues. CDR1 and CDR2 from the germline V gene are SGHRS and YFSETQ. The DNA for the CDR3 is TGCGCCAGCAGCTTCGGGACAGGGGGTAAGAACACTGAAGCTTTCTTT. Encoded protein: CASSFGTGGKNTEAFF.

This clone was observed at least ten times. The CDR3 reads CASSQAWGAGAFF. The CDR3, as DNA: TGTGCCAGCAGCCAAGCATGGGGGGCTGGGGCTTTCTTT. V and J are TRBV3-1 and TRBJ1-1, with D possibly being TRBD1 (6 bases). V shed 1 base and J shed 11 bases, with 14 bases lying between them. The CDR3 has 13 amino acids. CDR1 is LGHDT and CDR2 is YNNKEL in the germline V gene (reference sequence).

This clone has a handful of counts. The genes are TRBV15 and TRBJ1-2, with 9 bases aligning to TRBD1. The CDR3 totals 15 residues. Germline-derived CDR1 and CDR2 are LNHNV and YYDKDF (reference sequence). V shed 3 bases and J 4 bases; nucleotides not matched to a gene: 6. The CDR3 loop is CATSRGTGGLYGYTF. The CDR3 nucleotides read TGTGCCACCAGCAGGGGTACAGGGGGCCTCTATGGCTACACCTTC. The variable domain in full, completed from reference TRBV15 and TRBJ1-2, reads DAMVIQNPRYQVTQFGKPVTLSCSQTLNHNVMYWYQQKSSQAPKLLFHYYDKDFNNEADTPDNFQSRRPNTSFCFLDIRSPGLGDTAMYLCATSRGTGGLYGYTFGSGTRLTVV.

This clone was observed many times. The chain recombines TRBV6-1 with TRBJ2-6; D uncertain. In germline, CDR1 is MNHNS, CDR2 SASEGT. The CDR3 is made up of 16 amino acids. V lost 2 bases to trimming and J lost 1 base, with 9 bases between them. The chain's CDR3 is CASSEWARSGANVLTF. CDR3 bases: TGTGCCAGCAGTGAATGGGCTAGGTCTGGGGCCAACGTCCTGACTTTC.